This T cell receptor (beta chain) was observed in a study of T-cell memory formation after mild COVID-19. Study-level points and caveats: Researchers could not confirm that second-wave clones peaking on day 37 targeted SARS-CoV-2. Among clones contracting day 15 to 85, CD4/CD8 was balanced, whereas later expanders leaned CD4+. Cross-reactive memory appears to have joined, as suggested by some responding clones showing up in pre-infection memory. Of the contracting clones, CD4+ ones lay mainly in CM and EM, and CD8+ ones in EMRA.

The sample holds a few counts of this clonotype. Its antigen is undetermined. TCRdb passed the 5' RACE reads through MiXCR, listing each CDR3 protein once. The data contain approximately 260,000 distinct CDR3 sequences, over 15% of them singletons. Per the germline V gene, CDR1 is SGHTA and CDR2 is FQGTGA. J was trimmed by 10 bases and V by 6 bases; bases with no gene match: 10. This CDR3 spans 14 amino acids. Sequences were obtained from PBMCs or a T cell subset sorted from them (not recorded which). The clonotype comes from a man aged 18 to 29 who had mild COVID-19 (a few samples of this study predate the infection). Cell type and time point are not known. The V call is TRBV7-3, the J call TRBJ2-1, with 9 positions matching TRBD2. The CDR3 reads CASSSGGGAAEQFF. CDR3 DNA sequence: TGTGCCAGCAGTTCCGGCGGGGGGGCTGCCGAGCAGTTCTTC.